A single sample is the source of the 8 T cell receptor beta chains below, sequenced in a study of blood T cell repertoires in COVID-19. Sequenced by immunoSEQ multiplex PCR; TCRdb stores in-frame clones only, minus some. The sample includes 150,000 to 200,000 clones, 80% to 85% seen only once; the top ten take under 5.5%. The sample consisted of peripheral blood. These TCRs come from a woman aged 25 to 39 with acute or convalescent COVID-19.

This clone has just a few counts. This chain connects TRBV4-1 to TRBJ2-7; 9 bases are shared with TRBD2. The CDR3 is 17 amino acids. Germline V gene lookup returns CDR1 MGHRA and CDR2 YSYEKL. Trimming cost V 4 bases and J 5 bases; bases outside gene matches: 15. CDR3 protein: CASSPENRGLAPHEQYF. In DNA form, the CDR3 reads TGCGCCAGCAGCCCTGAGAATAGGGGACTAGCTCCCCACGAGCAGTACTTC.

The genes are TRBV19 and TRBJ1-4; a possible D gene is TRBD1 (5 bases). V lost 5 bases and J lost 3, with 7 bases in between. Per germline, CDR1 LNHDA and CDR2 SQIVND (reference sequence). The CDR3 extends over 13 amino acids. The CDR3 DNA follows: TGTGCCAGTAGTGACAGACCTAATGAAAAACTGTTTTTT. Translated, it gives CASSDRPNEKLFF.

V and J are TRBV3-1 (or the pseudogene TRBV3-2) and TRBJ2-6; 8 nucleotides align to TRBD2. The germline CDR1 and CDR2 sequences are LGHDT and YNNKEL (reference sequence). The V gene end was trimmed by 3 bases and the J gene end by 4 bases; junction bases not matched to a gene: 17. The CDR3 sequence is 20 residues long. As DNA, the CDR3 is TGTGCCAGCAGCCACAACTCAGGGCGGCGGGGGGTTGGGGGGGCCAACGTCCTGACTTTC. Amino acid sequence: CASSHNSGRRGVGGANVLTF.

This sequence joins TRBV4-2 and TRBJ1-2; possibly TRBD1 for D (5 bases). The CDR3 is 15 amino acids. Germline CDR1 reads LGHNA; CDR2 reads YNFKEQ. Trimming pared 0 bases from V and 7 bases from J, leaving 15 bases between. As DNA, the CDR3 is TGTGCCAGCAGCCAAGATTTGGGGGGTAGCTCTGGCTACACCTTC. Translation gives CASSQDLGGSSGYTF.

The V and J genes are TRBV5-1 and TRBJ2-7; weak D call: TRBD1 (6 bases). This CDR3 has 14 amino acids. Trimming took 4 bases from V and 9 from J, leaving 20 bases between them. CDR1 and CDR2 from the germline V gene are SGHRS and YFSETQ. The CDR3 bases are TGCGCCAGCAGCCCAGGACAGTTCACTACGAGGCAGTACTTC. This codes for CASSPGQFTTRQYF.

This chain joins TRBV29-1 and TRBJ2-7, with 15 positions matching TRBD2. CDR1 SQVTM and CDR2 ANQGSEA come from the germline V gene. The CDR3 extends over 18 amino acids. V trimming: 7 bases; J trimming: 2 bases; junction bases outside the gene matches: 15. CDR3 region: CSAGRGLAGGVEAYEQYF. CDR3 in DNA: TGCAGCGCCGGTCGGGGACTAGCGGGAGGAGTCGAAGCCTACGAGCAGTACTTC.

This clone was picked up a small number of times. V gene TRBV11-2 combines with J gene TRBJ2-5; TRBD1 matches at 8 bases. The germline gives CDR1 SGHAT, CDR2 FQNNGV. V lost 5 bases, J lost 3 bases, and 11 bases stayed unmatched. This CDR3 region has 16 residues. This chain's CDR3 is CASSQLGTGAKETQYF. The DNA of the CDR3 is TGTGCCAGCAGCCAACTCGGGACAGGAGCAAAAGAGACCCAGTACTTC.

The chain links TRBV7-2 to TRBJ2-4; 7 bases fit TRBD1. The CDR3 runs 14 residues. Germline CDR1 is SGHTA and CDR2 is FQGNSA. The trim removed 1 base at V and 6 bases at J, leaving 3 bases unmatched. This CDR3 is CASSLEPGGNIQYF. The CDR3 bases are TGTGCCAGCAGCTTAGAGCCAGGGGGAAACATTCAGTACTTC.